In its sample, the clone carrying this T cell receptor (beta chain) was seen a few times. The antigen remains unidentified. PCR was performed using 60 Vbeta and 13 Jbeta primers. The repertoire was sequenced with immunoSEQ multiplex PCR; TCRdb's copy has only in-frame clones and lacks some. The sample shows more than 150,000 clones, approximately 80% of them seen only once. The germline V gene has CDR1 MNHEY and CDR2 SVGAGI. V was trimmed by 3 bases and J by 7 bases, leaving 6 bases between them. This CDR3 has 12 residues. This entry belongs to a study of cytomegalovirus exposure and HLA in healthy donors. Study-wide findings and caveats: TCR beta sequences reportedly predicted most subjects' HLA-A and HLA-B alleles accurately. Association of a missense DCLRE1C variant with TCR beta V- and J-gene trimming was reported in a later analysis. A few V segments could not be told apart, such as TRBV6-2 and TRBV6-3, and were left out.

The TCR originated in a woman aged 25 to 39 in good health and CMV-seropositive. V usage is TRBV6-5 and J usage is TRBJ2-2; the D is unclear. Source material: PBMCs. The CDR3 DNA is TGTGCCAGCAGTTATGGCGGCGGGGAGCTGTTTTTT. As protein: CASSYGGGELFF.